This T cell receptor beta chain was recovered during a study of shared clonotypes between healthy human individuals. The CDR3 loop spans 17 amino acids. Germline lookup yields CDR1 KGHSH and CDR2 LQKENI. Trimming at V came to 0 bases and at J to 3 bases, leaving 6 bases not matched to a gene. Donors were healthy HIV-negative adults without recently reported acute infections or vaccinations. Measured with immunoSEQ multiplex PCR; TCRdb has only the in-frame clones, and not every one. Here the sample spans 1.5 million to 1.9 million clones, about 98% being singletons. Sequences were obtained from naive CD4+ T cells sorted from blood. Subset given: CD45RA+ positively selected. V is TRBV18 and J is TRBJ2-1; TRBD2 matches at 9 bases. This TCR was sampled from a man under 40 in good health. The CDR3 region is CASSPPPSGNVYNEQFF. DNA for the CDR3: TGTGCCAGCTCACCACCCCCTAGCGGGAATGTCTACAATGAGCAGTTCTTC.